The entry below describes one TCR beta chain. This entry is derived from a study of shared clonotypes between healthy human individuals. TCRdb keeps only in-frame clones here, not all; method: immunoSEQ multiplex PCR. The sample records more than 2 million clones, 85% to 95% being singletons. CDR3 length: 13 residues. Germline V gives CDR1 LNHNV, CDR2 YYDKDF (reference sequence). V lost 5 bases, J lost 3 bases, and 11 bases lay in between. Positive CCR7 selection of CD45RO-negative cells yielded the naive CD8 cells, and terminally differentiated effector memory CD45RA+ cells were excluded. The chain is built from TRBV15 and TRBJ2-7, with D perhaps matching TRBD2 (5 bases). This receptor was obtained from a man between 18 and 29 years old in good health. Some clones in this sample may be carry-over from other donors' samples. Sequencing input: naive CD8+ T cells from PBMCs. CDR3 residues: CATSGREFYEQYF. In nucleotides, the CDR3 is TGTGCCACCAGCGGCCGGGAATTCTACGAGCAGTACTTC.